This is a list of T cell receptor beta chains from one sample in a study of blood T cell repertoires in COVID-19. Here immunoSEQ multiplex PCR was the method, and the copy in TCRdb shows in-frame clones only, minus some. The repertoire consists of roughly 200,000 clones, with about 78% occurring once and the leading ten covering roughly 8.7%. The sequencing input was peripheral blood. The receptors stem from a woman aged 45 to 65 with active or convalescent COVID-19. CDR3s include the opening cysteine and the closing phenylalanine or tryptophan. Fields, in order: V gene, clone size, D gene, J gene, CDR3 DNA, CDR3 protein. D genes are given only for firm matches. Clone size appears in some rows only: once, few, many, or a class for an expanded clone.

TRBV3-1/TRBV3-2	-	-	TRBJ2-7	TGTGCCAGCAGCCTCGACAGGTTCCCGTCCTACGAGCAGTACTTC	CASSLDRFPSYEQYF
TRBV6-5	-	TRBD1	TRBJ2-3	TGTGCCAGCAGTTACTCGACAGGGTTTTTCACAGATACGCAGTATTTT	CASSYSTGFFTDTQYF
TRBV18	-	-	TRBJ1-1	TGTGCCAGCTCACCACAGGGGTTCACTGAAGCTTTCTTT	CASSPQGFTEAFF
TRBV19	-	-	TRBJ1-2	TGTGCCAGTAGTGGCATGCCCTATGGCTACACCTTC	CASSGMPYGYTF
TRBV2	-	TRBD2	TRBJ2-3	TGTGCCAGCAGTACGACTAGCGGGAGGACCGGGAAGGGGCAGTATTTT	CASSTTSGRTGKGQYF
TRBV11-2	-	TRBD1	TRBJ1-1	TGTGCCAGCAGCTTGGACAGGGTAGGGACTGAAGCTTTCTTT	CASSLDRVGTEAFF
TRBV7-9	-	TRBD1	TRBJ1-1	TGTGCCAGCAGGGCGACAGGGGACACTGAAGCTTTCTTT	CASRATGDTEAFF
TRBV2	-	TRBD2	TRBJ2-3	TGTGCCAGCAGTCCTAGGGCGGGAGGCACAGATACGCAGTATTTT	CASSPRAGGTDTQYF
TRBV4-2	many	-	TRBJ1-1	TGTGCCAGCAGCCCAGACCTTATGAACACTGAAGCTTTCTTT	CASSPDLMNTEAFF
TRBV19	-	-	TRBJ1-2	TGTGCCAGTAGTGCGACAGGTTCCTATGGCTACACCTTC	CASSATGSYGYTF
TRBV19	-	-	TRBJ1-6	TGTGCCAGTAGTATAGGAGGAGGCATCGCAAATTCACCCCTCCACTTT	CASSIGGGIANSPLHF
TRBV25-1	-	-	TRBJ2-6	TGTGCCGCCTCAGGGGACCTCTCTGGGGCCAACGTCCTGACTTTC	CAASGDLSGANVLTF
TRBV11-2	-	-	TRBJ1-5	TGTGCCAGCAGCTTAAATGGCGGGATCGGCAATCAGCCCCAGCATTTT	CASSLNGGIGNQPQHF
TRBV7-8	-	TRBD1	TRBJ1-2	TGTGCCAGCAGCTCCTCCGGGACAGGGAGTAACTATGGCTACACCTTC	CASSSSGTGSNYGYTF
TRBV7-8	few	TRBD1	TRBJ2-3	TGTGCCTCCAATCCCGGGACAGGGGGCTCCAGGCAGTATTTT	CASNPGTGGSRQYF
TRBV2	once	-	TRBJ1-1	TGTGCCAGCACCTTACACGAATGGGCTTTCTTT	CASTLHEWAFF
TRBV7-2	-	TRBD1	TRBJ1-6	TGTGCCAGCAGCTTAGGATGGAGGGACAGGGGTTCACCCCTCCACTTT	CASSLGWRDRGSPLHF
TRBV5-4	-	TRBD2	TRBJ2-7	TGTGCCAGCAGCCGTAATAAGACTAGCGGGGTGTTCTCCTACGAGCAGTACTTC	CASSRNKTSGVFSYEQYF
TRBV7-9	once	-	TRBJ2-5	TGTGCCAGCAGCTCCAGGAAAGAGACCCAGTACTTC	CASSSRKETQYF
TRBV10-3	-	-	TRBJ1-1	TGTGCCATCAGTGAGTCAGGACAGATAAACACTGAAGCTTTCTTT	CAISESGQINTEAFF
TRBV18	-	TRBD1	TRBJ1-5	TGTGCCAGCTCACCGGACAGGGCAGGCCAGCCCCAGCATTTT	CASSPDRAGQPQHF
TRBV6-5	-	-	TRBJ1-4	TGTGCCAGCAGGGGAGCGACTAATGAAAAACTGTTTTTT	CASRGATNEKLFF
TRBV6-1	-	-	TRBJ2-5	TGTGCCAGCAGTGAAGCGCTTGACAGCCTCCAAGAGACCCAGTACTTC	CASSEALDSLQETQYF
TRBV30	-	-	TRBJ1-6	TGTGCCTGGAGTGTACAATCTAATTCACCCCTCCACTTT	CAWSVQSNSPLHF
TRBV30	-	-	TRBJ1-6	TGTGCCTGGAGTGTGAGGAATTCACCCCTCCACTTT	CAWSVRNSPLHF
TRBV6-2/TRBV6-3	-	-	TRBJ2-7	TGTGCCAGCAGTTACCGTCGCCAGGGCCGACCCTACGAGCAGTACTTC	CASSYRRQGRPYEQYF
TRBV28	-	TRBD2	TRBJ2-3	TGTGCCAGCAGTGGACTAGCCGGAGATACGCAGTATTTT	CASSGLAGDTQYF
TRBV7-2	-	-	TRBJ2-7	TGTGCCAGCAGCTCAGCGACAGGGACTTGGTACGAGCAGTACTTC	CASSSATGTWYEQYF
TRBV4-3	-	TRBD1	TRBJ2-7	TGCGCCAGCAGCCAACTAGGACAGGGGGGCTCCTACGAGCAGTACTTC	CASSQLGQGGSYEQYF
TRBV9	-	-	TRBJ2-5	TGTGCCAGCAGCGTAGCGGGGACACAAGAGACCCAGTACTTC	CASSVAGTQETQYF
TRBV5-6	-	TRBD1	TRBJ2-7	TGTGCCAGCAGCTTAACAGGGGCCCTCTCCTACGAGCAGTACTTC	CASSLTGALSYEQYF
TRBV4-3	few	-	TRBJ1-6	TGCGCCAGCAGCCAAATACAGGGAGGGGAGATTAATTCACCCCTCCACTTT	CASSQIQGGEINSPLHF
TRBV6-5	-	-	TRBJ1-4	TGTGCCAGCAGCCCATACCCCACTCCGCTAGAAAAACTGTTTTTT	CASSPYPTPLEKLFF